These 22 T cell receptor beta chains were sequenced from one sample in a study of control samples from healthy donors and cancer patients. Repertoires were generated with immunoSEQ multiplex PCR, while TCRdb's copy carries only in-frame clones and drops some. The sample has roughly 120,000 clones, roughly 90% seen once. The sample comprised blood. These receptors originate from a woman aged 18-35 years in good health.

The gene calls are TRBV28 and TRBJ2-3; TRBD2 matches 7 bases. Unmatched junction bases numbered 4, after V lost 4 bases and J lost 0 bases. This CDR3 comprises 15 residues. The germline gives CDR1 MDHEN, CDR2 SYDVKM. This CDR3 is CASSSIAGSTDTQYF. In nucleotides, the CDR3 is TGTGCCAGCAGTTCAATAGCGGGTAGCACAGATACGCAGTATTTT. Together with reference TRBV28 and TRBJ2-3, the CDR3 gives the full variable domain: DVKVTQSSRYLVKRTGEKVFLECVQDMDHENMFWYRQDPGLGLRLIYFSYDVKMKEKGDIPEGYSVSREKKERFSLILESASTNQTSMYLCASSSIAGSTDTQYFGPGTRLTVL.

The chain recombines TRBV7-2 with TRBJ2-5, with 7 bases identical to TRBD1. The CDR3 contains 15 residues. V dropped 4 bases and J dropped 4; count of bases not matched to a gene: 9. The V gene's germline CDR1 is SGHTA and CDR2 FQGNSA. This chain's CDR3 is CASSSPRGQLETQYF. CDR3 nucleotide sequence: TGTGCCAGCAGCTCCCCTAGGGGGCAATTAGAGACCCAGTACTTC.

This clone was counted a single time. The chain is built from TRBV3-1 (or the pseudogene TRBV3-2) and TRBJ2-5; D is undetermined. The CDR3 length is 13 residues. CDR1 and CDR2 from the germline V gene are LGHDT and YNNKEL (reference sequence). V shed 5 bases and J shed 0 bases, with 7 bases lying between them. The CDR3 DNA follows: TGTGCCAGCAGCGAAGGACACCAAGAGACCCAGTACTTC. It codes for CASSEGHQETQYF.

This clone was found once. The chain recombines TRBV7-2 with TRBJ1-4; tentative D call: TRBD1 (6 bases). The CDR3 has 14 amino acids. Trimming pared 3 bases from V and 7 bases from J, leaving 12 bases between. Germline V gene lookup returns CDR1 SGHTA and CDR2 FQGNSA. The CDR3 sequence: CASSLSGAREKLFF. CDR3 in DNA: TGTGCCAGCAGCTTGTCAGGGGCTCGTGAAAAACTGTTTTTT.

By its share, this clone is medium-sized. V usage is TRBV7-2 and J usage is TRBJ2-7, with 9 bases aligning to TRBD2. The germline V gene encodes CDR1 SGHTA and CDR2 FQGNSA. Trimming at V came to 5 bases and at J to 5 bases, leaving 10 bases not matched to a gene. This CDR3 has 15 residues. The CDR3 DNA sequence: TGTGCCAGCAGCCCCCAGGCCGGACTAGCGAACGAGCAGTACTTC. It is translated as CASSPQAGLANEQYF. Looking up the rest from reference TRBV7-2 and TRBJ2-7 gives the full variable domain: GAGVSQSPSNKVTEKGKDVELRCDPISGHTALYWYRQSLGQGLEFLIYFQGNSAPDKSGLPSDRFSAERTGGSVSTLTIQRTQQEDSAVYLCASSPQAGLANEQYFGPGTRLTVT.

This clone was recorded once. V gene TRBV27 combines with J gene TRBJ1-1; D possibly corresponds to TRBD1 (5 bases). The germline CDR1 and CDR2 sequences are MNHEY and SMNVEV (reference sequence). V lost 8 bases and J 3 bases, leaving 10 bases between the germline ends. The CDR3 covers 12 residues. CDR3 protein: CASRWGDTEAFF. CDR3 nucleotide sequence: TGTGCCAGCCGGTGGGGGGACACTGAAGCTTTCTTT.

In nucleotides, the CDR3 is TGTGCCAGCAGTGAAGAGGGAGACAGGTTCAATGAGCAGTTCTTC. Translating gives CASSEEGDRFNEQFF. V usage is TRBV25-1 and J usage is TRBJ2-1, with D possibly TRBD1 on 6 matching bases. The germline CDR1 and CDR2 sequences are MGHDK and SYGVNS. The V end lost 2 bases, the J end lost 6 bases, and 14 bases lay between the germline ends. This CDR3 has 15 residues.

As concerns this clone: Other DNA variants within this sample encode the same CDR3. The chain recombines TRBV7-2 with TRBJ2-1; no clear D gene. Trimming left V 3 bases short and J 0 bases short, with 3 bases between. This CDR3 has 13 amino acids. The germline V gene encodes CDR1 SGHTA and CDR2 FQGNSA. CDR3 loop: CASSLGSYNEQFF. The CDR3 region has the DNA TGTGCCAGCAGCTTGGGCTCCTACAATGAGCAGTTCTTC.

CDR3 residues: CASSLGGGGTGELFF. CDR3 coding DNA: TGTGCCAGCAGCTTGGGAGGGGGAGGAACCGGGGAGCTGTTTTTT. V gene TRBV5-4 combines with J gene TRBJ2-2; D might be TRBD1 or TRBD2, each matching 6 bases. The CDR3 is 15 residues long. V lost 0 bases to trimming and J lost 5 bases, with 11 bases between them. Germline CDR1 SGHNT, CDR2 YYREEE (reference sequence).

Details on this clone: This sample includes further DNA sequences coding for the same CDR3. The chain has TRBV5-6 and TRBJ1-2; D possibly corresponds to TRBD1 (6 bases). Trimming stripped 0 bases from V and 6 bases from J, with 18 bases between. CDR1 and CDR2 from the germline V gene are SGHDT and YYEEEE. The CDR3 is 16 residues long. CDR3 in amino acids: CASSLGLGGARNGYTF. The CDR3 DNA reads TGTGCCAGCAGCTTGGGGCTGGGGGGCGCGCGAAATGGCTACACCTTC. The whole variable domain, remainder taken from reference TRBV5-6 and TRBJ1-2, is DAGVTQSPTHLIKTRGQQVTLRCSPKSGHDTVSWYQQALGQGPQFIFQYYEEEERQRGNFPDRFSGHQFPNYSSELNVNALLLGDSALYLCASSLGLGGARNGYTFGSGTRLTVV.

The V and J genes are TRBV25-1 and TRBJ2-7; a weak D match, TRBD2 (5 bases). This CDR3 is 15 amino acids long. Trimming stripped 5 bases from V and 3 bases from J, with 17 bases between. CDR1 is MGHDK and CDR2 is SYGVNS in the germline V gene. The CDR3 DNA reads TGTGCCAGCAGTTCTACGCTCTCGGGAAACTACGAGCAGTACTTC. Residues: CASSSTLSGNYEQYF.

The chain uses TRBV29-1 and TRBJ2-7; D call uncertain. The germline V gene has CDR1 SQVTM and CDR2 ANQGSEA. The CDR3 loop spans 12 amino acids. V was clipped by 1 base and J by 2 bases, with 6 bases between them. CDR3 sequence reads: CSVEVETYEQYF. CDR3 nucleotides: TGCAGCGTTGAAGTAGAAACCTACGAGCAGTACTTC.

The J gene is TRBJ1-5, the V gene TRBV6-6; 7 positions agree with TRBD1. Germline V gene sequence: CDR1 MNHNY, CDR2 SVGAGI (reference sequence). V lost 6 bases to trimming and J lost 3 bases; unmatched junction nucleotides: 5. CDR3 size: 14 residues. The CDR3 spells CASSYTGANQPQHF. CDR3 coding DNA: TGTGCCAGCAGCTATACAGGGGCCAATCAGCCCCAGCATTTT.

The chain joins TRBV5-6 to TRBJ1-1; D not resolved. Germline V gene data show CDR1 as SGHDT and CDR2 as YYEEEE. V was shortened by 10 bases and J by 1 base, with 8 bases between the two germline ends. The CDR3 is 11 amino acids. CDR3 sequence reads: CAGTKNTEAFF. As DNA, the CDR3 is TGTGCCGGTACCAAGAACACTGAAGCTTTCTTT.

The chain is built from TRBV7-3 and TRBJ2-2; D is perhaps TRBD1 or TRBD2 (5 bases each). Germline lookup yields CDR1 SGHTA and CDR2 FQGTGA. V was clipped by 5 bases and J by 1 base, with 17 bases between them. This CDR3 region has 17 residues. The CDR3 nucleotides are TGTGCCAGCAGCCCTCGAACCGGGACGGGGAACACCGGGGAGCTGTTTTTT. This codes for CASSPRTGTGNTGELFF.

The CDR3 sequence is CASSQQGPPDTQYF. The DNA for the CDR3 is TGTGCCAGCTCACAACAGGGGCCCCCCGATACGCAGTATTTT. The J gene is TRBJ2-3, the V gene TRBV18; 7 bases align to TRBD1. The ends lost 4 bases at V and 6 bases at J; junction bases unmatched: 7. The CDR3 sequence is 14 residues long. From germline, CDR1 is KGHSH and CDR2 LQKENI.

The chain links TRBV11-1 to TRBJ2-7; D is unresolved. V gave up 7 bases and J gave up 2 bases, with 15 bases separating them. This CDR3 comprises 14 residues. CDR1 is SGHAT, CDR2 FQDESV, per germline (reference sequence). The CDR3 sequence: CASTRRQSAYEQYF. In DNA form, the CDR3 reads TGTGCCAGCACTCGCCGACAATCAGCCTACGAGCAGTACTTC.

The chain links TRBV7-9 to TRBJ2-1; D gene unclear. V dropped 3 bases and J dropped 5 bases, with 17 bases sitting between them. Germline CDR1 is SEHNR and CDR2 is FQNEAQ (reference sequence). The length of the CDR3 is 16 residues. CDR3 amino acids: CASSFGQPSIDNEQFF. The DNA of the CDR3 is TGTGCCAGCAGCTTTGGTCAGCCTTCTATAGACAATGAGCAGTTCTTC.

The rearrangement links TRBV5-1 to TRBJ1-2; TRBD1 might be the D (6 bases). This CDR3 comprises 13 residues. V lost 3 bases and J 5 bases, leaving 11 bases between the germline ends. From germline, CDR1 is SGHRS and CDR2 YFSETQ. CDR3 coding DNA: TGCGCCAGCAGCTATGGACAGATTTATGGCTACACCTTC. Encoded protein: CASSYGQIYGYTF.

The chain recombines TRBV9 with TRBJ1-3; tentatively, D is TRBD1 (6 bases). From germline, CDR1 is SGDLS and CDR2 YYNGEE. V lost 2 bases, J lost 0 bases, and 9 bases lay in between. This CDR3 has 15 amino acids. The CDR3 DNA follows: TGTGCCAGCAGCGTCGGGGGCCTCTCTGGAAACACCATATATTTT. Its protein is CASSVGGLSGNTIYF.

The chain joins TRBV5-6 to TRBJ2-3; 7 bases match TRBD1. The V segment lost 4 bases and the J segment 4 bases; nucleotides outside the gene matches: 12. The germline CDR1 and CDR2 sequences are SGHDT and YYEEEE. The CDR3 runs 16 residues. The CDR3 loop is CASSRIDRDKADTQYF. In nucleotides, the CDR3 is TGTGCCAGCAGCCGGATCGACAGGGACAAGGCAGATACGCAGTATTTT.

The chain has TRBV11-2 and TRBJ1-5, with no clear D. This CDR3 contains 14 residues. CDR1 and CDR2 (germline): SGHAT, FQNNGV. The V end lost 3 bases, the J end lost 5 bases, and 11 bases lay between the germline ends. CDR3 nucleotides: TGTGCCAGCAGCTTGGTATACCCGTATCAGCCCCAGCATTTT. Its protein product is CASSLVYPYQPQHF. The complete variable domain, with remaining parts taken from reference TRBV11-2 and TRBJ1-5, reads EAGVAQSPRYKIIEKRQSVAFWCNPISGHATLYWYQQILGQGPKLLIQFQNNGVVDDSQLPKDRFSAERLKGVDSTLKIQPAKLEDSAVYLCASSLVYPYQPQHFGDGTRLSIL.